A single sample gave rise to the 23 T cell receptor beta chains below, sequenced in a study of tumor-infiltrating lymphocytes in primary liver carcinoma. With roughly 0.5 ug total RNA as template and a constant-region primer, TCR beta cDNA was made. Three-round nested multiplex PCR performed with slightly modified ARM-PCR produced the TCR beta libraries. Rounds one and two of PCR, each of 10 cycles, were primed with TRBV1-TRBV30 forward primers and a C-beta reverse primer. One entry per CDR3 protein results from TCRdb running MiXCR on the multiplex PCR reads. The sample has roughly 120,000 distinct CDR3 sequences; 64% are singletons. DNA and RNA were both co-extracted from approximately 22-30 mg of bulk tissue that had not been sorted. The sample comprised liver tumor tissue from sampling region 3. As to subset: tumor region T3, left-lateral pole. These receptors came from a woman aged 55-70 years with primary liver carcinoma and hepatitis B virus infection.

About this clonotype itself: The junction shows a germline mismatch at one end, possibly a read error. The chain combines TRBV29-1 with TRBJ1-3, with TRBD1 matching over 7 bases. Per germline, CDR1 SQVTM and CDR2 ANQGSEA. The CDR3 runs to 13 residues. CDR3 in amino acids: CSLDVGGGDTIYF. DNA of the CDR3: TGCAGCCTTGATGTAGGGGGCGGAGACACCATATATTTT.

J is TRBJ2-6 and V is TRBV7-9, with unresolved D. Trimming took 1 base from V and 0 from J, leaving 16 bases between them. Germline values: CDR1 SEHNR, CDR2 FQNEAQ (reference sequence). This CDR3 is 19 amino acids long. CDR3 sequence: CASSLVGEQTFSGANVLTF. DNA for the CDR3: TGTGCCAGCAGCTTAGTAGGAGAGCAGACCTTCTCTGGGGCCAACGTCCTGACTTTC. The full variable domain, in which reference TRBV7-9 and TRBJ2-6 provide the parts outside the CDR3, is DTGVSQNPRHKITKRGQNVTFRCDPISEHNRLYWYRQTLGQGPEFLTYFQNEAQLEKSRLLSDRFSAERPKGSFSTLEIQRTEQGDSAMYLCASSLVGEQTFSGANVLTFGAGSRLTVL.

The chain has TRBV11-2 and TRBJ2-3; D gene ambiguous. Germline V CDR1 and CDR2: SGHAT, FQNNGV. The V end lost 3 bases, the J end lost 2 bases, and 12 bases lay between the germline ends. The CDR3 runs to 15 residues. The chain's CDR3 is CASSFDQGNTDTQYF. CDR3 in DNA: TGTGCCAGCAGCTTTGATCAAGGGAACACAGATACGCAGTATTTT. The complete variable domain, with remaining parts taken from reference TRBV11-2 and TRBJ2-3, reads EAGVAQSPRYKIIEKRQSVAFWCNPISGHATLYWYQQILGQGPKLLIQFQNNGVVDDSQLPKDRFSAERLKGVDSTLKIQPAKLEDSAVYLCASSFDQGNTDTQYFGPGTRLTVL.

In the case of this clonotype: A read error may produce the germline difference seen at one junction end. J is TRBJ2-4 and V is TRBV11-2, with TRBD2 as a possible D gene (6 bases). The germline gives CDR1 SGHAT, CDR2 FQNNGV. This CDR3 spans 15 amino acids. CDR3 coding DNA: TGTGCCACCAGCTTAGCGCGTGGGGCGGGAATATTGCAGTACTTC. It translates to CATSLARGAGILQYF.

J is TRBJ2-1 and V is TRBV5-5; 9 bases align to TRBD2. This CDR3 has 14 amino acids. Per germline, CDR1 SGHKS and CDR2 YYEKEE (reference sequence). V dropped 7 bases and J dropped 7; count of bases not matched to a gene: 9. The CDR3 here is CASGMTSGRNEQFF. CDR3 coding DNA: TGTGCCAGCGGCATGACCAGCGGGAGGAATGAGCAGTTCTTC.

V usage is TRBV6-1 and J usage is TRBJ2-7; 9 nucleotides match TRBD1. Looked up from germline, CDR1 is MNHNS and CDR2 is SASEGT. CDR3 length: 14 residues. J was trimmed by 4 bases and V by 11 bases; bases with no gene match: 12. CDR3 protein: CAGQTGTGSYEQYF. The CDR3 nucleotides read TGTGCCGGCCAAACTGGGACAGGGAGTTACGAGCAGTACTTC.

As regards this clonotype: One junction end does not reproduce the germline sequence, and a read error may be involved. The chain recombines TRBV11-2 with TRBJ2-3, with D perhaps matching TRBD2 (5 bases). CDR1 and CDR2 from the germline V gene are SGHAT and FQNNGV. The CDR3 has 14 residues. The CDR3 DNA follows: TGTGCCAACAGCTTAGTTGGGAGCACGAATACGCAGTATTTT. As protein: CANSLVGSTNTQYF.

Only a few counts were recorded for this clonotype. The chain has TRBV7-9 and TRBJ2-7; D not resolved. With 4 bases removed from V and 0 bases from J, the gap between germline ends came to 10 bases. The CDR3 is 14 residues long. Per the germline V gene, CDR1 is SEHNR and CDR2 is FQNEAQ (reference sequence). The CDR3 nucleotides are TGTGCCAGCAGCTCGGATAGCCTCTCCTACGAGCAGTACTTC. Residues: CASSSDSLSYEQYF.

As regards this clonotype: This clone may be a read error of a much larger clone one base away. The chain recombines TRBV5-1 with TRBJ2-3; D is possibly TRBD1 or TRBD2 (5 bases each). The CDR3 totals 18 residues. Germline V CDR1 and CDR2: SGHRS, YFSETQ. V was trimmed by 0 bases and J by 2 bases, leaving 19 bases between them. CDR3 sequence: CASSLADSPVGDTDTQYF. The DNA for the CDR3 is TGCGCCAGCAGCTTGGCGGACTCACCAGTGGGGGACACAGATACGCAGTATTTT.

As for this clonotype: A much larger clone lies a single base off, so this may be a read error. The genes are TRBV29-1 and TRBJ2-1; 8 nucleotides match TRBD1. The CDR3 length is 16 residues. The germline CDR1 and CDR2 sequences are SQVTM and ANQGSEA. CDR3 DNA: TGCGGCGCCCCAGCTGGGAACAGGGGGTCCTACAATGAGCAGTTCTTC. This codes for CGAPAGNRGSYNEQFF.

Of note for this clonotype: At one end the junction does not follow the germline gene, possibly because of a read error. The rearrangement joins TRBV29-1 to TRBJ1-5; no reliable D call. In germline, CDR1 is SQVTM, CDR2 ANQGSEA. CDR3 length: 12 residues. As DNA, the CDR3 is TGCAGCGAGGGTAGCGCACCGGAGCCTCAGCATTTT. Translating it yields CSEGSAPEPQHF.

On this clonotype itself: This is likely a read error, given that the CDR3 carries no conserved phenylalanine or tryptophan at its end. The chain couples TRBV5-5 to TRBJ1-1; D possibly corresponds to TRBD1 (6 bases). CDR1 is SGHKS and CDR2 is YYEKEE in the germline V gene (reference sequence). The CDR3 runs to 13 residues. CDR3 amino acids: CASSFSGQTEAFS. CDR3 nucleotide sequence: TGTGCCAGCAGCTTTTCTGGACAGACTGAGGCTTTCTCT.

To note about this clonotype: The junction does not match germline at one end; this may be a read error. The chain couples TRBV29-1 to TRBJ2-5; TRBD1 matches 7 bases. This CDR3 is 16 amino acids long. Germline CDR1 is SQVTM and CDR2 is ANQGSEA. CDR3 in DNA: TGCAGTGTTGAAGATCCTATGACAGGGTCCCTCGGGACCCACTACTTC. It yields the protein CSVEDPMTGSLGTHYF.

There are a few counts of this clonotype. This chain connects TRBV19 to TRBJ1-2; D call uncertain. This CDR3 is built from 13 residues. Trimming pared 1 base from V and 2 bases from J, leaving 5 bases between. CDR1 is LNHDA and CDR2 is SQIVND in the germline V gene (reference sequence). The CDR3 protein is CASSIAQNYGYTF. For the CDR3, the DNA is TGTGCCAGTAGTATAGCCCAGAACTATGGCTACACCTTC. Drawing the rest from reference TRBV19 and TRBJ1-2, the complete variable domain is DGGITQSPKYLFRKEGQNVTLSCEQNLNHDAMYWYRQDPGQGLRLIYYSQIVNDFQKGDIAEGYSVSREKKESFPLTVTSAQKNPTAFYLCASSIAQNYGYTFGSGTRLTVV.

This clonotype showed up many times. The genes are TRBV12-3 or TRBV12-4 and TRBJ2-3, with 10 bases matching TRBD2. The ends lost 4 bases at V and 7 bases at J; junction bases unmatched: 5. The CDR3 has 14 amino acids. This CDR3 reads CASSSPSGRNTQYF. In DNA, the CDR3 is TGTGCCAGCAGTTCACCTAGCGGGAGAAATACGCAGTATTTT.

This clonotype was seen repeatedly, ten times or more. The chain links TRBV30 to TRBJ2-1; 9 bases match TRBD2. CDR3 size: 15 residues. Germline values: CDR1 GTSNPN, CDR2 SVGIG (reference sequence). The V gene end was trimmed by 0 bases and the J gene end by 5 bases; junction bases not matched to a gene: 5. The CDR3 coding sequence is TGTGCCTGGAGTGTTGGTAGCGGGAGAAACAATGAGCAGTTCTTC. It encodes CAWSVGSGRNNEQFF.

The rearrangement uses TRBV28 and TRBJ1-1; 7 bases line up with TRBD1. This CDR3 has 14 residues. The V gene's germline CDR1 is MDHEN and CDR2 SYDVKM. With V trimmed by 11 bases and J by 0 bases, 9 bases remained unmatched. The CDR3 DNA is TGTGCCTGCGGCGGGACAGTCATGAACACTGAAGCTTTCTTT. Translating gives CACGGTVMNTEAFF.

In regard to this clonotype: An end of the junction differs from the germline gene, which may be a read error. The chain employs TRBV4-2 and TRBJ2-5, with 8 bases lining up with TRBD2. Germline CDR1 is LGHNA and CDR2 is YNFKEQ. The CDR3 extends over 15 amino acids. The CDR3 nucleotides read TGTGCCAGCAGCCTAGAGGGAGCGGGAGAAGAGATCCAGTACTTC. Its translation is CASSLEGAGEEIQYF.

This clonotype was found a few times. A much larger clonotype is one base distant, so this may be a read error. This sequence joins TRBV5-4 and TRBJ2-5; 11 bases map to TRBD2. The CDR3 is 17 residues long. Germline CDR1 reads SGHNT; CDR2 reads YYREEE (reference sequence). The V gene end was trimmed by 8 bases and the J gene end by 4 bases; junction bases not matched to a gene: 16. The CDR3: CASHRRLAGSEGETQYF. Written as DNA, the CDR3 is TGTGCCAGTCACAGGAGACTAGCGGGGAGCGAAGGAGAGACCCAGTACTTC.

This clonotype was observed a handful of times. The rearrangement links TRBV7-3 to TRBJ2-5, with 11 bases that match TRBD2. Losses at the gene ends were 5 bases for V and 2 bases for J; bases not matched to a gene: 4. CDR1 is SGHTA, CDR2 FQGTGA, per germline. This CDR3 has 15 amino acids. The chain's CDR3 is CASSRTSGPQETQYF. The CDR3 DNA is TGTGCCAGCAGCCGGACTAGCGGGCCTCAAGAGACCCAGTACTTC.

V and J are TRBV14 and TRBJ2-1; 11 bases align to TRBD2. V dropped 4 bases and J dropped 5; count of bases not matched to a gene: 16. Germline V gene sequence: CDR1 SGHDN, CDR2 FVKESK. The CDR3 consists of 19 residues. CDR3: CASSPPGLAVGEPNNEQFF. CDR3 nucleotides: TGTGCCAGCAGCCCTCCGGGACTAGCGGTGGGAGAGCCCAACAATGAGCAGTTCTTC.

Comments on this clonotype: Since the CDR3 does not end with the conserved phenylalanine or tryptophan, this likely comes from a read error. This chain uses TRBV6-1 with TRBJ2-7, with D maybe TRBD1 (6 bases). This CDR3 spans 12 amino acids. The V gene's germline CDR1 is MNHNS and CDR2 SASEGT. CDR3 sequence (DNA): TGTGTCAGCGGACAGCACTCCTACGAGCAGTACCTC. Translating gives CVSGQHSYEQYL.

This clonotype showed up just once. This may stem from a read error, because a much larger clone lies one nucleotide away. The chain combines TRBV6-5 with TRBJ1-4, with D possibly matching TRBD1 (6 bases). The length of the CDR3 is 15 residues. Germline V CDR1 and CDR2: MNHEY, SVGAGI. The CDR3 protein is CASSYRGAANDKLFF. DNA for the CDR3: TGTGCCAGCAGTTACAGGGGGGCGGCTAATGACAAACTGTTTTTT.